This is a list of T cell receptor beta chains from one sample in a study of cytomegalovirus exposure and HLA in healthy donors. Data came from immunoSEQ multiplex PCR; TCRdb stores just in-frame clones and leaves some out. The sample contains about 190,000 clones, 84% of which appear only once. The sequenced material came from PBMCs. The source of these receptors is a man aged 18 to 35 in good health and CMV-seropositive. Each CDR3 is given with its conserved first and last residue. The order of the fields is V gene, J gene, D gene, clone size, CDR3 DNA, CDR3 protein. D genes are given only for firm matches. Clone size is not always given. Where it is, it says once, few, many or a class for expanded clones.

TRBV5-1,TRBJ2-3,.,.,TGCGCCAGCAGCTCCCGGCAGGGCTACACAGATACGCAGTATTTT,CASSSRQGYTDTQYF
TRBV7-6,TRBJ2-1,TRBD2,once,TGTGCCAGCAGCTTAGGTAGCGGGAGGGAGGACAATGAGCAGTTCTTC,CASSLGSGREDNEQFF
TRBV11-3,TRBJ2-1,TRBD2,.,TGTGCCAGCAGTACCCCCGGGACTAGCGGAGGTGAGCAGTTCTTC,CASSTPGTSGGEQFF
TRBV2,TRBJ2-1,TRBD2,.,TGTGCCAGCAGTGTCAACCCGTCTAGCGGATCCTACAATGAGCAGTTCTTC,CASSVNPSSGSYNEQFF
TRBV27,TRBJ1-4,.,.,TGTGCCAGCAGTTTGCTAGGGAGTGGTAACGGCGAACTGTTTTTT,CASSLLGSGNGELFF
TRBV16,TRBJ2-7,TRBD1,.,TGTGCCAGCGGAACCAGGGGGCTCGAGCAGTACTTC,CASGTRGLEQYF
TRBV14,TRBJ1-1,.,.,TGTGCCAGCAGCCAAGATCGGGTGAGCGCTTTCTTT,CASSQDRVSAFF
TRBV19,TRBJ1-1,.,.,TGTGCCAGTACTCTCAGGGGTATGAACACTGAAGCTTTCTTT,CASTLRGMNTEAFF
TRBV11-1,TRBJ1-2,.,.,TGTGCCAGCAGCCCCCGAGATCACTATGGCTACACCTTC,CASSPRDHYGYTF
TRBV5-1,TRBJ1-2,.,.,TGCGCCAGCAGCTTGGCGGAGTCTAACTATGGCTACACCTTC,CASSLAESNYGYTF
TRBV19,TRBJ1-5,.,.,TGTGCCAGTCACGACAGTCATCAGCCCCAGCATTTT,CASHDSHQPQHF
TRBV19,TRBJ2-7,.,.,TGTGCCAGTAGCCCGTCCCCGTACAGCGAGCAGTACTTC,CASSPSPYSEQYF
TRBV5-4,TRBJ2-7,.,.,TGTGCCAGCAGCGATCCCGATGACGGGAGCCCATACGAGCAGTACTTC,CASSDPDDGSPYEQYF
TRBV5-1,TRBJ1-1,.,.,TGCGCCAGCCGCGACAGCTCCGTAATGAACACTGAAGCTTTCTTT,CASRDSSVMNTEAFF
TRBV15,TRBJ1-1,TRBD1,.,TGTGCCACCAGCCATATTGGGACAGGCACTGAAGCTTTCTTT,CATSHIGTGTEAFF
TRBV9,TRBJ2-5,TRBD1,few,TGTGCCAGCAGCGTAGGGACAGGGGGGCTCCAAGAGACCCAGTACTTC,CASSVGTGGLQETQYF
TRBV11-3,TRBJ2-3,.,.,TGTGCCAGCAGCTTAAATCCTAGCACAGATACGCAGTATTTT,CASSLNPSTDTQYF
TRBV5-1,TRBJ2-5,.,.,TGCGCCAGCAGCCCCCTAGGAGAGACCCAGTACTTC,CASSPLGETQYF
TRBV15,TRBJ2-5,.,.,TGTGCCACCAGCACTGTAAACCAAGAGACCCAGTACTTC,CATSTVNQETQYF
TRBV9,TRBJ2-5,TRBD1,.,TGTGCCAGCAGCCCACAGGGGGCTGGAACTGGGTCCCAGTACTTC,CASSPQGAGTGSQYF
TRBV15,TRBJ2-1,TRBD2,.,TGTGCCACCAGCAAACCGGGACTAGCGGGAGGCGAGCAGTTCTTC,CATSKPGLAGGEQFF
TRBV28,TRBJ2-1,.,.,TGTGCCAGCAGTTCGGGGGACTGGGCGAATGAGCAGTTCTTC,CASSSGDWANEQFF
TRBV27,TRBJ2-2,TRBD2,.,TGTGCCAGCAGTCCGTCTCCTAGCGGGAGCACCAGTTCGGCTGAGACCGGGGAGCTGTTTTTT,CASSPSPSGSTSSAETGELFF
TRBV5-1,TRBJ2-5,.,.,TGCGCCAGCAGCTTGGGATTAACAGGAGGGCCCAGGGAGACCCAGTACTTC,CASSLGLTGGPRETQYF
TRBV29-1,TRBJ2-1,.,.,TGCAGCGCGTCGGGGTCCGGCTCCTACAATGAGCAGTTCTTC,CSASGSGSYNEQFF
TRBV30,TRBJ2-1,.,.,TGTGCCTGGAGTGTACGGAGGGCCTACAATGAGCAGTTCTTC,CAWSVRRAYNEQFF
TRBV2,TRBJ1-2,.,few,TGTGCCAGCCGAGGGCCAGGGGTTAACTATGGCTACACCTTC,CASRGPGVNYGYTF
TRBV5-1,TRBJ1-1,.,.,TGCGCCAGCAGCCCGGGGGGGGCAGGGGAGGAAGCTTTCTTT,CASSPGGAGEEAFF
TRBV5-1,TRBJ1-5,.,.,TGCGCCAGCAGAGTGGCCGGGACAAACGGACGGTATAGCAATCAGCCCCAGCATTTT,CASRVAGTNGRYSNQPQHF
TRBV5-1,TRBJ2-3,.,.,TGCGCCAGCAGCTTGGGTTGGAGTAGCACAGATACGCAGTATTTT,CASSLGWSSTDTQYF
TRBV13,TRBJ2-1,.,.,TGTGCCAGCAGCTTAGGCGAAACCCGGGGGCAGTTCTTC,CASSLGETRGQFF
TRBV6-5,TRBJ2-1,TRBD2,.,TGTGCCAGCAGTCCACCTAGCGGGAGGTTGGATGAGCAGTTCTTC,CASSPPSGRLDEQFF